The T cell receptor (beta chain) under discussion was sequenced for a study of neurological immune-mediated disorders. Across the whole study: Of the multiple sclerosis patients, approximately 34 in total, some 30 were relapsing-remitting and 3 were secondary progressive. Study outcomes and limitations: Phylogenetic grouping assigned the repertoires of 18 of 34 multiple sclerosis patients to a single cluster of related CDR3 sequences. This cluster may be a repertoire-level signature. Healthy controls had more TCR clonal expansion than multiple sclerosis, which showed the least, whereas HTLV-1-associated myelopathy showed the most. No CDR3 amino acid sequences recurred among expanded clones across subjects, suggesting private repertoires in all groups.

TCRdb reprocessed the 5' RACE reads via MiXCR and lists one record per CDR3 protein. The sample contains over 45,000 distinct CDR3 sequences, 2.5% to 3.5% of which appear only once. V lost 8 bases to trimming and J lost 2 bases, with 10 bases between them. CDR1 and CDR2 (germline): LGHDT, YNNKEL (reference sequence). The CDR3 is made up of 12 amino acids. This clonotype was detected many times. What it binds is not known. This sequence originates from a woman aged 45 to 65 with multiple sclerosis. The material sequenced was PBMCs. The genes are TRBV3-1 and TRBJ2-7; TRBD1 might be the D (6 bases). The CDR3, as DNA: TGTGCCAGCGGTCGGACAGCCTACGAGCAGTACTTC. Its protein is CASGRTAYEQYF.